The next 12 T cell receptor beta chains were all read from a single sample in a study of CD8+ T cells in alopecia areata. Treatment specified: oral pan-JAK inhibitor, 5-10 mg twice daily. Extracted from the samples, RNA was reverse transcribed into cDNA to serve as the sequencing template. Profiled with immunoSEQ multiplex PCR; TCRdb holds only in-frame clones, not every one. In the table there are roughly 200,000 clones, 50% to 60% of which are singletons. Here the sequenced sample was CD4+ T cells sorted from blood, taken at week 4, from a patient treated with tofacitinib. These receptor sequences come from a human donor with alopecia areata.

The rearrangement joins TRBV25-1 to TRBJ2-1; D may match TRBD1 or TRBD2 (5 bases each). V lost 0 bases and J lost 4, with 10 bases in between. Germline V gene lookup returns CDR1 MGHDK and CDR2 SYGVNS. This CDR3 spans 15 amino acids. The CDR3 bases are TGTGCCAGCAGTGAATATGGGACGGGATACAATGAGCAGTTCTTC. Protein product: CASSEYGTGYNEQFF. Full variable domain (remainder filled in from reference TRBV25-1 and TRBJ2-1): EADIYQTPRYLVIGTGKKITLECSQTMGHDKMYWYQQDPGMELHLIHYSYGVNSTEKGDLSSESTVSRIRTEHFPLTLESARPSHTSQYLCASSEYGTGYNEQFFGPGTRLTVL.

The chain has TRBV23-1 and TRBJ2-5, with D maybe TRBD2 (6 bases). TRBV23-1 is recorded as an ORF, its role being uncertain. With 8 bases removed from V and 5 bases from J, the gap between germline ends came to 21 bases. This CDR3 spans 15 amino acids. Written as DNA, the CDR3 is TGCGCCAGCCCCAAGAGAGGGGCGGGATGGGAGACCCAGTACTTC. It yields the protein CASPKRGAGWETQYF.

The chain has TRBV28 and TRBJ1-5; D call uncertain. V lost 7 bases and J lost 9, with 19 bases in between. The CDR3 is made up of 14 amino acids. The germline CDR1 and CDR2 sequences are MDHEN and SYDVKM. CDR3 residues: CASNTWGKPWPQHF. The CDR3 DNA sequence: TGTGCCAGCAACACGTGGGGAAAGCCATGGCCCCAGCATTTT.

This sequence joins TRBV29-1 and TRBJ2-5; D perhaps matches TRBD2 (6 bases). Germline values: CDR1 SQVTM, CDR2 ANQGSEA. The ends were cut back, 7 bases at V and 4 bases at J, with 13 bases in the middle. There are 12 residues in the CDR3. CDR3 loop: CSAWGVGETQYF. CDR3 nucleotides: TGCAGCGCCTGGGGGGTTGGAGAGACCCAGTACTTC.

The chain joins TRBV29-1 to TRBJ2-5, with D tentatively TRBD1 (6 bases). Germline assignment: CDR1 SQVTM and CDR2 ANQGSEA. V gave up 4 bases and J gave up 4 bases, with 13 bases separating them. The CDR3 is 13 amino acids. In DNA form, the CDR3 reads TGCAGCGTTGCCCTCCGGACAGTAGAGACCCAGTACTTC. As protein: CSVALRTVETQYF.

V is TRBV18 and J is TRBJ2-5; D not resolved. The CDR3 is made up of 13 amino acids. CDR1 and CDR2 from the germline V gene are KGHSH and LQKENI. V dropped 3 bases and J dropped 7 bases, with 12 bases sitting between them. The CDR3 loop reads CASSPKGAGTQYF. The CDR3 coding sequence is TGTGCCAGCTCACCGAAGGGCGCCGGGACCCAGTACTTC. Full variable domain (missing parts from reference TRBV18 and TRBJ2-5): NAGVMQNPRHLVRRRGQEARLRCSPMKGHSHVYWYRQLPEEGLKFMVYLQKENIIDESGMPKERFSAEFPKEGPSILRIQQVVRGDSAAYFCASSPKGAGTQYFGPGTRLLVL.

The V call is TRBV6-6, the J call TRBJ2-7; 7 positions agree with TRBD1. The CDR3 extends over 13 amino acids. CDR1 and CDR2 (germline): MNHNY, SVGAGI (reference sequence). V shed 3 bases, J shed 4 bases, and the junction held 3 bases outside the gene matches. CDR3 DNA: TGTGCCAGCAGTTATAGGGACAGATACGAGCAGTACTTC. It specifies CASSYRDRYEQYF.

Here the CDR3 DNA reads TGCGCCAGCAGCACCGGAGGGGGAGAGACCCAGTACTTC. It encodes CASSTGGGETQYF. This chain connects TRBV5-1 to TRBJ2-5; D may correspond to TRBD1 or TRBD2 (6 bases each). The V gene lost 4 bases and the J gene lost 4 bases, with 11 bases spanning the gap. The CDR3 has 13 residues. Germline CDR1 reads SGHRS; CDR2 reads YFSETQ.

CDR3 DNA: TGCAGCGTGGGCGACAGAGCCTATGGCTACACCTTC. This encodes CSVGDRAYGYTF. This sequence joins TRBV29-1 and TRBJ1-2; D is possibly TRBD1 (5 bases). The V gene lost 6 bases and the J gene lost 4 bases, with 12 bases spanning the gap. From germline, CDR1 is SQVTM and CDR2 ANQGSEA. The CDR3 covers 12 residues.

This chain uses TRBV7-2 with TRBJ2-3, with D perhaps matching TRBD1 (6 bases). The germline gives CDR1 SGHTA, CDR2 FQGNSA. Trimming took 3 bases from V and 6 from J, leaving 10 bases between them. The CDR3 covers 13 residues. The CDR3 DNA sequence: TGTGCCAGCAGCTTCACAGGGACCGATACGCAGTATTTT. Residues: CASSFTGTDTQYF. The full variable domain, in which reference TRBV7-2 and TRBJ2-3 provide the parts outside the CDR3, is GAGVSQSPSNKVTEKGKDVELRCDPISGHTALYWYRQSLGQGLEFLIYFQGNSAPDKSGLPSDRFSAERTGGSVSTLTIQRTQQEDSAVYLCASSFTGTDTQYFGPGTRLTVL.

The chain recombines TRBV27 with TRBJ1-5, with D maybe TRBD1 (6 bases). V was clipped by 3 bases and J by 3 bases, with 15 bases between them. CDR3 length equals 16 residues. Per the germline V gene, CDR1 is MNHEY and CDR2 is SMNVEV (reference sequence). The CDR3 protein is CASSFTGRGSNQPQHF. CDR3 DNA sequence: TGTGCCAGCAGTTTCACAGGGAGGGGATCCAATCAGCCCCAGCATTTT.

J is TRBJ1-1 and V is TRBV30; the D gene is possibly TRBD1 (6 bases). The CDR3 length is 15 residues. Germline loops: CDR1 GTSNPN, CDR2 SVGIG (reference sequence). V was cut by 0 bases and J by 4 bases, with 15 bases left in between. The CDR3 DNA follows: TGTGCCTGGAGTGTACGGAGGACAGAGGGCACTGAAGCTTTCTTT. It codes for CAWSVRRTEGTEAFF.